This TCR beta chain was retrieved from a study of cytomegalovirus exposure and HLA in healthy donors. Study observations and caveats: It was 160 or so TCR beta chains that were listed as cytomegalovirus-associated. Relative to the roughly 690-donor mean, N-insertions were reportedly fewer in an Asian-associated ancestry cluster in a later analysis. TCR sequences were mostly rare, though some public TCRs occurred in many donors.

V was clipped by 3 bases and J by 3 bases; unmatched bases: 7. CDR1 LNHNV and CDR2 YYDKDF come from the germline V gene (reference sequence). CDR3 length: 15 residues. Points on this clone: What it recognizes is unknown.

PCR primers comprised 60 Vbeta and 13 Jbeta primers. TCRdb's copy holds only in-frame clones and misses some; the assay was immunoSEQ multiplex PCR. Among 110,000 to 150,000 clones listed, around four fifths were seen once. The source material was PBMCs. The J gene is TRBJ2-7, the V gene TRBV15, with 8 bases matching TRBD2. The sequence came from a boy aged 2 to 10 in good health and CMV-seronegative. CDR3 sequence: CATSRGAGGRYEQYF. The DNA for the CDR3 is TGTGCCACCAGCAGGGGGGCGGGGGGACGCTACGAGCAGTACTTC.